Each of the 10 T cell receptor beta chains below was sequenced from the same sample in a study of shared clonotypes between healthy human individuals. The repertoire was sequenced with immunoSEQ multiplex PCR; TCRdb's copy has only in-frame clones and lacks some. The sample has 950,000 to 1,300,000 clones, around 75% seen once. Sample: memory CD4+ T cells sorted from blood. Subset of the sample: CD45RA-negative fraction. These receptors were collected from a man younger than 35 in good health.

The rearrangement uses TRBV30 and TRBJ2-3; 15 bases agree with TRBD2. Unmatched junction bases numbered 7, after V lost 3 bases and J lost 3 bases. Germline assignment: CDR1 GTSNPN and CDR2 SVGIG (reference sequence). The CDR3 loop spans 17 amino acids. The CDR3 region has the DNA TGTGCCTGGAGCGCGAAGGGACTAGCGGGGGGAACAGATACGCAGTATTTT. Its protein product is CAWSAKGLAGGTDTQYF.

The chain has TRBV28 and TRBJ2-1, with D unresolved. In germline, CDR1 is MDHEN, CDR2 SYDVKM. This CDR3 has 11 amino acids. V dropped 5 bases and J dropped 5 bases, with 4 bases sitting between them. CDR3 in DNA: TGTGCCAGCAGTGTGAACAATGAGCAGTTCTTC. Protein sequence: CASSVNNEQFF. Full variable domain (missing parts from reference TRBV28 and TRBJ2-1): DVKVTQSSRYLVKRTGEKVFLECVQDMDHENMFWYRQDPGLGLRLIYFSYDVKMKEKGDIPEGYSVSREKKERFSLILESASTNQTSMYLCASSVNNEQFFGPGTRLTVL.

A note on this clone: The sample contains more than one DNA sequence encoding this CDR3. The chain carries TRBV29-1 and TRBJ1-1; D perhaps matches TRBD1 (6 bases). V was shortened by 7 bases and J by 0 bases, with 12 bases between the two germline ends. CDR1 is SQVTM, CDR2 ANQGSEA, per germline. The CDR3 runs 13 residues. The CDR3 sequence is CSGTGHLNTEAFF. In DNA form, the CDR3 reads TGCAGCGGGACGGGACACTTGAACACTGAAGCTTTCTTT. The variable domain in full, completed from reference TRBV29-1 and TRBJ1-1, reads SAVISQKPSRDICQRGTSLTIQCQVDSQVTMMFWYRQQPGQSLTLIATANQGSEATYESGFVIDKFPISRPNLTFSTLTVSNMSPEDSSIYLCSGTGHLNTEAFFGQGTRLTVV.

This clone was seen more than once but under ten times. J is TRBJ2-3 and V is TRBV11-2; no firm D call. CDR1 and CDR2 (germline): SGHAT, FQNNGV. V lost 1 base and J 6 bases, leaving 8 bases between the germline ends. CDR3 length: 13 residues. The CDR3 spells CASSLGASDTQYF. DNA of the CDR3: TGTGCCAGCAGCTTAGGAGCGTCGGATACGCAGTATTTT. The full variable domain, rest sourced from reference TRBV11-2 and TRBJ2-3, is EAGVAQSPRYKIIEKRQSVAFWCNPISGHATLYWYQQILGQGPKLLIQFQNNGVVDDSQLPKDRFSAERLKGVDSTLKIQPAKLEDSAVYLCASSLGASDTQYFGPGTRLTVL.

The gene calls are TRBV6-5 and TRBJ1-1; D is undetermined. This CDR3 contains 15 residues. Germline values: CDR1 MNHEY, CDR2 SVGAGI. V was trimmed by 8 bases and J by 1 base, leaving 17 bases between them. CDR3 protein: CASHLERGGNTEAFF. The CDR3 bases are TGTGCCAGCCACCTCGAACGGGGTGGGAACACTGAAGCTTTCTTT.

The chain uses TRBV30 and TRBJ2-7; 9 nucleotides align to TRBD1. The junction had 1 base not matched to a gene; V was cut back by 5 bases and J by 2 bases. There are 12 residues in the CDR3. Germline assignment: CDR1 GTSNPN and CDR2 SVGIG (reference sequence). The CDR3 nucleotides read TGTGCCTGGCACAGGGGGCCCTACGAGCAGTACTTC. Residues: CAWHRGPYEQYF.

This clone was found a few times. V is TRBV2 and J is TRBJ2-1, with 11 bases identical to TRBD2. The CDR3 totals 16 residues. Per germline, CDR1 SNHLY and CDR2 FYNNEI. V shed 7 bases and J 6 bases; nucleotides not matched to a gene: 11. The CDR3 loop is CASTPPWLAGGNEQFF. In nucleotides, the CDR3 is TGTGCCAGCACCCCCCCGTGGCTAGCGGGAGGCAATGAGCAGTTCTTC.

J is TRBJ2-7 and V is TRBV10-3; 10 bases fit TRBD2. The CDR3 is 16 residues long. Germline CDR1 and CDR2: ENHRY and SYGVKD. After removal of 8 bases from V and 0 bases from J, the junction contained 10 bases not matched to a gene. As DNA, the CDR3 is TGTGCCATCGGGCTAGCGGGAGATGGGCCCTCCTACGAGCAGTACTTC. The encoded protein is CAIGLAGDGPSYEQYF.

The chain uses TRBV11-2 and TRBJ2-3, with D possibly matching TRBD1 (5 bases). V was clipped by 3 bases and J by 5 bases, with 12 bases between them. Germline CDR1 is SGHAT and CDR2 is FQNNGV. CDR3 size: 14 residues. The CDR3 here is CASSFGATGDTQYF. Written as DNA, the CDR3 is TGTGCCAGCAGCTTTGGGGCAACGGGAGATACGCAGTATTTT.

The V and J genes are TRBV7-6 and TRBJ1-4; no clear D. Trimming stripped 5 bases from V and 5 bases from J, with 9 bases between. CDR1 and CDR2 from the germline V gene are SGHVS and FNYEAQ. This CDR3 is 13 amino acids long. The CDR3 region has the DNA TGTGCCAGCAGCCCCCGAATAAATGAAAAACTGTTTTTT. Amino acid sequence: CASSPRINEKLFF.